Below are 21 T cell receptor beta chains sequenced from a single sample in a study of CD8+CD57+ T cells in acquired aplastic anemia. Genomic DNA served as template for TCR beta VDJ and CDR3 profiling. MiXCR, run by TCRdb on the reads, gives a single entry per CDR3 protein. This sample has approximately 180,000 distinct CDR3 sequences, with around 50% found just once. Before being chosen for sequencing, patients had shown CD8+CD57+ cell expansion by flow cytometry. The sequencing sample was made of sorted CD4+, CD8+, or CD8+CD57+ T cells (not recorded which) from PBMCs. The receptors here all came from a human donor with aplastic anemia.

The V and J genes are TRBV9 and TRBJ2-1; TRBD2 aligns across 11 bases. This CDR3 spans 15 amino acids. Losses at the gene ends were 0 bases for V and 10 bases for J; bases not matched to a gene: 6. The V gene's germline CDR1 is SGDLS and CDR2 YYNGEE. CDR3 region: CASSVVSGGAREQFF. The CDR3 coding sequence is TGTGCCAGCAGCGTAGTTAGCGGGGGGGCCAGAGAGCAGTTCTTC.

This clonotype was counted many times. The chain has TRBV5-1 and TRBJ2-3; D is unclear. The germline gives CDR1 SGHRS, CDR2 YFSETQ. The CDR3 has 13 residues. V dropped 3 bases and J dropped 2 bases, with 7 bases sitting between them. CDR3 DNA: TGCGCCAGCAGCTCCCCCCCCACAGATACGCAGTATTTT. The encoded protein is CASSSPPTDTQYF.

This clonotype occurred many times. The rearrangement links TRBV12-3 or TRBV12-4 to TRBJ1-1, with D perhaps matching TRBD1 (6 bases). The CDR3 totals 14 residues. Trimming took 5 bases from V and 1 from J, leaving 11 bases between them. The CDR3: CASSTGGRNTEAFF. In DNA form, the CDR3 reads TGTGCCAGCAGTACCGGGGGCAGGAACACTGAAGCTTTCTTT.

In this sample, this clonotype turned up many times. The rearrangement links TRBV15 to TRBJ1-4; D is unclear. The V end was cut by 1 base, the J end by 8 bases, with 14 bases between. The CDR3 loop spans 15 amino acids. Germline V gives CDR1 LNHNV, CDR2 YYDKDF (reference sequence). The CDR3 protein is CATSRGLTNREKLFF. CDR3 bases: TGTGCCACCAGCAGAGGCCTTACCAATCGGGAAAAACTGTTTTTT.

This clonotype was seen ten or more times. V and J are TRBV7-8 and TRBJ1-4; no clear D. The germline V and J ends were trimmed by 5 bases and 4 bases, with 20 bases remaining between them. This CDR3 region has 17 residues. Germline-derived CDR1 and CDR2 are SGHVS and FQNEAQ. The CDR3 loop is CASSPVATSNINEKLFF. DNA for the CDR3: TGTGCCAGCAGCCCCGTTGCAACTTCAAATATTAATGAAAAACTGTTTTTT.

The chain combines TRBV5-6 with TRBJ2-7, with TRBD2 identical over 9 bases. The J segment lost 4 bases and the V segment lost 4 bases, leaving 12 bases of the junction unmatched. This CDR3 is built from 16 residues. Germline values: CDR1 SGHDT, CDR2 YYEEEE. The chain's CDR3 is CASSRGLANALYEQYF. DNA for the CDR3: TGTGCCAGCAGCCGCGGACTAGCGAATGCATTATACGAGCAGTACTTC.

The table lists this clonotype with many counts. This sequence joins TRBV11-1 and TRBJ2-1, with TRBD2 matching 10 bases. J was trimmed by 5 bases and V by 2 bases; bases with no gene match: 0. This CDR3 has 14 amino acids. CDR1 and CDR2 from the germline V gene are SGHAT and FQDESV (reference sequence). The CDR3 nucleotides are TGTGCCAGCAGCTTAACTAGCGGGAACAATGAGCAGTTCTTC. It translates to CASSLTSGNNEQFF.

This clonotype was detected a few times. The V call is TRBV25-1, the J call TRBJ2-1, with TRBD1 matching over 10 bases. The CDR3 has 13 amino acids. The V and J ends lost 5 bases and 9 bases, in that order; junction bases with no gene match: 4. CDR1 and CDR2 from the germline V gene are MGHDK and SYGVNS. The CDR3 loop reads CASSKTGGGEQFF. For the CDR3, the DNA is TGTGCCAGCAGTAAGACAGGGGGCGGTGAGCAGTTCTTC. The complete variable domain, with remaining parts taken from reference TRBV25-1 and TRBJ2-1, reads EADIYQTPRYLVIGTGKKITLECSQTMGHDKMYWYQQDPGMELHLIHYSYGVNSTEKGDLSSESTVSRIRTEHFPLTLESARPSHTSQYLCASSKTGGGEQFFGPGTRLTVL.

In the case of this clonotype: A much larger clone sits a single nucleotide away, making a read error possible. The rearrangement joins TRBV6-2 or TRBV6-3 to TRBJ1-2, with 7 positions matching TRBD1. Germline CDR1 reads MNHEY; CDR2 reads SVGEGT. CDR3 length equals 15 residues. Trimming cost V 6 bases and J 0 bases; bases outside gene matches: 7. As DNA, the CDR3 is TGTGCCAGCAGACACCCGGGACAGCCTAACTATGGCTACACCTTC. Its translation: CASRHPGQPNYGYTF.

Concerning this clonotype itself: Compared with germline, one end of the junction differs, possibly owing to a read error. V and J are TRBV7-9 and TRBJ1-1, with D hard to call. The CDR3 length is 14 residues. CDR1 is SEHNR, CDR2 FQNEAQ, per germline (reference sequence). In nucleotides, the CDR3 is TGTGCCAGCAGCCTAGCCGTACTTAACACTGGAGCTTTCTTT. It translates to CASSLAVLNTGAFF.

The V and J genes are TRBV10-1 and TRBJ2-7; D not resolved. Germline lookup yields CDR1 WNHNN and CDR2 SYGVQD (reference sequence). The V end was cut by 0 bases, the J end by 0 bases, with 9 bases between. This CDR3 spans 15 amino acids. DNA of the CDR3: TGCGCCAGCAGTGAGTCGGGTCAAGGCTCCTACGAGCAGTACTTC. Protein sequence: CASSESGQGSYEQYF.

Many counts were recorded for this clonotype. This sequence joins TRBV10-2 and TRBJ2-7, with 10 bases fitting TRBD2. Per the germline V gene, CDR1 is WSHSY and CDR2 is SAAADI. Trimming removed 0 bases from V and 7 bases from J; junction bases left unmatched: 9. The CDR3 covers 16 residues. The CDR3 spells CASSESIGLAVGEQYF. The CDR3 DNA is TGCGCCAGCAGTGAGTCTATTGGACTAGCGGTGGGGGAGCAGTACTTC.

The table lists this clonotype with many counts. The J gene is TRBJ1-2, the V gene TRBV7-8, with 7 nucleotides matching TRBD1. In germline, CDR1 is SGHVS, CDR2 FQNEAQ. The CDR3 consists of 13 residues. Losses at the gene ends were 1 base for V and 6 bases for J; bases not matched to a gene: 2. This CDR3 reads CASSLGQGNGYTF. CDR3 bases: TGTGCCAGCAGCTTAGGACAGGGAAATGGCTACACCTTC.

The chain carries TRBV5-1 and TRBJ1-2; D possibly corresponds to TRBD1 (5 bases). V was pared by 0 bases and J by 6 bases, with 6 bases between. Germline V CDR1 and CDR2: SGHRS, YFSETQ. The length of the CDR3 is 12 residues. CDR3 DNA: TGCGCCAGCAGCTTGGTGGGGGATGGCTACACCTTC. Its protein is CASSLVGDGYTF.

The V call is TRBV5-1, the J call TRBJ2-7, with 9 nucleotides matching TRBD1. V was pared by 4 bases and J by 5 bases, with 7 bases of the junction left unmatched. The CDR3 consists of 14 residues. The germline V gene has CDR1 SGHRS and CDR2 YFSETQ. CDR3 sequence (DNA): TGCGCCAGCAGCCGGGGACAGGGAAGGCACGAGCAGTACTTC. This gives the protein CASSRGQGRHEQYF.

This chain connects TRBV19 to TRBJ1-2; D is possibly TRBD1 (5 bases). The CDR3 length is 13 residues. Germline-derived CDR1 and CDR2 are LNHDA and SQIVND (reference sequence). V lost 8 bases to trimming and J lost 2 bases, with 12 bases between them. The CDR3 sequence is CASAPGGNYGYTF. CDR3 bases: TGTGCCAGTGCTCCCGGGGGAAACTATGGCTACACCTTC.

This clonotype was found many times. The chain joins TRBV3-1 to TRBJ2-3; TRBD2 is a possible D gene (6 bases). Trimming removed 2 bases at V and 6 bases at J, with 6 bases between. The CDR3 is 12 amino acids. Germline values: CDR1 LGHDT, CDR2 YNNKEL (reference sequence). In nucleotides, the CDR3 is TGTGCCAGCAGCCAACGGGAGGATACGCAGTATTTT. Its protein is CASSQREDTQYF.

This rearrangement joins TRBV29-1 to TRBJ1-2, with no clear D. The CDR3 has 10 residues. The germline CDR1 and CDR2 sequences are SQVTM and ANQGSEA. Trimming removed 7 bases from V and 1 base from J, with 4 bases in between. The CDR3 region has the DNA TGCAGCGCCGGTAACTATGGCTACACCTTC. Translation gives CSAGNYGYTF.

The chain combines TRBV2 with TRBJ1-3; no reliable D call. The CDR3 spans 12 residues. Germline V lookup: CDR1 SNHLY, CDR2 FYNNEI. The CDR3 here is CARVVAGNTIYF. The CDR3 DNA reads as TGTGCTAGAGTGGTTGCTGGAAACACCATATATTTT.

This clonotype was counted at least ten times. The genes are TRBV11-2 and TRBJ2-3; D is unclear. Per the germline V gene, CDR1 is SGHAT and CDR2 is FQNNGV. V was pared by 1 base and J by 8 bases, with 4 bases between. This CDR3 region has 11 residues. This chain's CDR3 is CASSLGSTQYF. CDR3 DNA: TGTGCCAGCAGCTTAGGCTCTACGCAGTATTTT.

The V and J genes are TRBV20-1 and TRBJ2-5, with D possibly matching TRBD1 (5 bases). Trimming left V 4 bases short and J 2 bases short, with 5 bases between. This CDR3 has 11 amino acids. Germline values: CDR1 DFQATT, CDR2 SNEGSKA (reference sequence). The CDR3 DNA is TGCAGTGCTACAGGGCAAGAGACCCAGTACTTC. This codes for CSATGQETQYF.